Presented here are 28 T cell receptor beta chains from one specimen sequenced in a study of CD8+CD57+ T cells in acquired aplastic anemia. TCR beta VDJ and CDR3 were profiled, and genomic DNA was the template. TCRdb processed the reads anew with MiXCR; each CDR3 protein has one entry. The sample comprises 260,000 or so distinct CDR3 sequences, 70% to 85% of which are singletons, and 42% rests with the top ten. The patients chosen for sequencing had shown expansion of CD8+CD57+ cells (detected by flow cytometry). Sequencing was done on a sample of sorted CD4+, CD8+, or CD8+CD57+ T cells (not recorded which) from PBMCs. The receptor set was obtained from a human donor with aplastic anemia.

The chain couples TRBV15 to TRBJ1-2, with TRBD1 matching over 7 bases. The CDR3 has 15 residues. Germline trimming cut 0 bases from V and 1 base from J; bases unmatched to any gene: 2. Germline-derived CDR1 and CDR2 are LNHNV and YYDKDF (reference sequence). The CDR3 loop reads CATSREAGGNYGYTF. In nucleotides, the CDR3 is TGTGCCACCAGCAGAGAGGCAGGGGGTAACTATGGCTACACCTTC.

This clonotype was observed a single time. The missing conserved phenylalanine or tryptophan at the end of this CDR3 makes a read error likely. Because the CDR3's place on the DNA is in doubt, the DNA is left out and the CDR3 is given as listed by TCRdb. The V and J genes are TRBV2 and TRBJ2-3. CDR1 is SNHLY, CDR2 FYNNEI, per germline. The CDR3 has 13 amino acids, counting both end residues. CDR3 protein: CASGDGGTDKKYV.

Note on this clonotype: Given the absence of the conserved phenylalanine or tryptophan at the CDR3 end, a read error is likely. Because the CDR3's place on the DNA is in doubt, the DNA is left out and the CDR3 is given as listed by TCRdb. This rearrangement joins TRBV15 to TRBJ2-4. The CDR3 is made up of 12 amino acids, end residues included. CDR1 LNHNV and CDR2 YYDKDF come from the germline V gene (reference sequence). Here the CDR3 reads CATSRAGEKETH.

CDR3 loop: CASSLEGGLGLHYF. Here the CDR3 DNA reads TGTGCCAGCAGCTTAGAGGGGGGACTCGGTCTGCACTATTTT. This chain uses TRBV7-3 with TRBJ2-3; D could derive from TRBD1 or TRBD2 (6 bases each). The V gene lost 2 bases and the J gene lost 15 bases, with 21 bases spanning the gap. The CDR3 runs to 14 residues. The V gene's germline CDR1 is SGHTA and CDR2 FQGTGA.

The chain has TRBV29-1 and TRBJ2-4; weak D call: TRBD1 (6 bases). The germline V gene has CDR1 SQVTM and CDR2 ANQGSEA. The CDR3 covers 14 residues. The CDR3 sequence is CSVSDPTGIDAQYF. The CDR3 nucleotides are TGCAGTGTTAGTGATCCAACAGGGATCGACGCGCAGTACTTC.

The chain is built from TRBV29-1 and TRBJ2-1, with TRBD2 as a possible D gene (7 bases). V was shortened by 3 bases and J by 10 bases, with 19 bases between the two germline ends. The CDR3 totals 14 residues. Germline CDR1 SQVTM, CDR2 ANQGSEA. The CDR3 coding sequence is TGCAGCGTTGAGCTACAGGGAGGGGGGAACGAGCAGTTCTTC. Protein: CSVELQGGGNEQFF.

The CDR3 here is CASSTSRGHTVSRTEAFF. The CDR3 DNA is TGTGCCAGCAGCACGAGTCGTGGGCACACAGTTTCGAGGACTGAAGCTTTCTTT. The chain recombines TRBV7-8 with TRBJ1-1; D remains unclear. The CDR3 loop spans 18 amino acids. V gave up 5 bases and J gave up 5 bases, with 27 bases separating them. Germline-derived CDR1 and CDR2 are SGHVS and FQNEAQ.

On this clonotype itself: Its ends do not fully match the called genes, so a read error is possible. The gene calls are TRBV7-9 and TRBJ2-1; 7 positions agree with TRBD2. This CDR3 spans 15 amino acids. The V gene's germline CDR1 is SEHNR and CDR2 FQNEAQ (reference sequence). CDR3 amino acids: CASSIASGGYNEPFF. The CDR3 nucleotides are TGTGCCAGCAGCATAGCTAGCGGAGGCTACAATGAGCCGTTCTTC.

V usage is TRBV5-6 and J usage is TRBJ1-5, with D uncertain. The germline CDR1 and CDR2 sequences are SGHDT and YYEEEE. The CDR3 totals 14 residues. V lost 0 bases to trimming and J lost 4 bases, with 8 bases between them. In DNA form, the CDR3 reads TGTGCCAGCAGCTTGGAGAAGGGTAATCAGCCCCAGCATTTT. This codes for CASSLEKGNQPQHF.

The chain couples TRBV20-1 to TRBJ2-5, with D possibly being TRBD2 (6 bases). This CDR3 has 14 residues. Germline V gene sequence: CDR1 DFQATT, CDR2 SNEGSKA (reference sequence). V was shortened by 6 bases and J by 2 bases, with 16 bases between the two germline ends. Here the CDR3 DNA reads TGCAGTGCCCAACCTTCTAGCGAGCAAGAGACCCAGTACTTC. Amino acid sequence: CSAQPSSEQETQYF.

Of note for this clonotype: Since the CDR3 does not end with the conserved phenylalanine or tryptophan, this likely comes from a read error. The DNA is left out, because the CDR3 cannot be placed on it with certainty; the CDR3 is given as TCRdb lists it. The chain is built from TRBV9 and TRBJ2-3; the DNA was not compared with TRBD2, the D call given in the table. The CDR3 contains 13 residues when both ends are counted. Germline V gene sequence: CDR1 SGDLS, CDR2 YYNGEE. The CDR3 here is CASGDGASGIDTL.

This clonotype showed up just once. Since the CDR3 does not end with the conserved phenylalanine or tryptophan, this likely comes from a read error. The DNA is left out, because the CDR3 cannot be placed on it with certainty; the CDR3 is given as TCRdb lists it. The chain employs TRBV2 and TRBJ2-5; the table calls TRBD1, which could not be checked here. Germline values: CDR1 SNHLY, CDR2 FYNNEI. From its first to its last residue, the CDR3 has 15 amino acids. The CDR3: CASSHRGAEQQYVGP.

Comments on this clonotype: The conserved final phenylalanine or tryptophan is absent from the CDR3, which likely points to a read error. The DNA is left out, because the CDR3 cannot be placed on it with certainty; the CDR3 is given as TCRdb lists it. The V gene is TRBV10-3, the J gene TRBJ1-4; TRBD1 is the table's D call and was not checked against the DNA. 17 amino acids form the CDR3, both terminal residues included. Germline V gene lookup returns CDR1 ENHRY and CDR2 SYGVKD. CDR3 sequence: CAISERTGLTTDTQYFV.

Of note for this clonotype: Sequence at one end of the junction differs from germline and may be a read error. The J gene is TRBJ2-5, the V gene TRBV15, with D hard to call. Germline-derived CDR1 and CDR2 are LNHNV and YYDKDF (reference sequence). This CDR3 has 14 residues. CDR3: CATSREGAEATQHF. The CDR3 bases are TGTGCCACCAGCAGAGAAGGCGCGGAAGCGACTCAGCACTTC.

The V and J genes are TRBV7-9 and TRBJ2-1, with D possibly TRBD2 on 5 matching bases. This CDR3 has 12 amino acids. Germline assignment: CDR1 SEHNR and CDR2 FQNEAQ (reference sequence). Trimming removed 5 bases at V and 7 bases at J, with 9 bases between. CDR3 DNA: TGTGCCAGCAGCCAGGAGGTGAATGAGCAGTTCTTC. It encodes CASSQEVNEQFF.

To note about this clonotype: One junction end does not reproduce the germline sequence, and a read error may be involved. The rearrangement uses TRBV7-8 and TRBJ2-3; D unclear. The CDR3 loop spans 13 amino acids. Germline CDR1 SGHVS, CDR2 FQNEAQ. CDR3 loop: CASSLEEHTQYFF. CDR3 in DNA: TGTGCCAGCAGCTTAGAGGAACATACTCAGTATTTTTTT. The whole variable domain, filled in from reference TRBV7-8 and TRBJ2-3, reads GAGVSQSPRYKVAKRGQDVALRCDPISGHVSLFWYQQALGQGPEFLTYFQNEAQLDKSGLPSDRFFAERPEGSVSTLKIQRTQQEDSAVYLCASSLEEHTQYFFGPGTRLTVL.

To note about this clonotype: The junction departs from germline at one end; a sequencing error may be responsible. The chain combines TRBV2 with TRBJ1-1; possible D gene TRBD1, 5 bases. CDR1 is SNHLY and CDR2 is FYNNEI in the germline V gene. CDR3 size: 15 residues. The CDR3 DNA follows: TGTGCCAGCGGAGGGGTGGGGGGGGTGAACACTGAAGCATTCTTT. Its protein product is CASGGVGGVNTEAFF. Supplemented by reference TRBV2 and TRBJ1-1, the full variable domain reads EPEVTQTPSHQVTQMGQEVILRCVPISNHLYFYWYRQILGQKVEFLVSFYNNEISEKSEIFDDQFSVERPDGSNFTLKIRSTKLEDSAMYFCASGGVGGVNTEAFFGQGTRLTVV.

The CDR3 sequence: CASSLADRRGETQFF. CDR3 sequence (DNA): TGTGCCAGCAGCTTAGCGGACAGGCGGGGGGAGACCCAGTTTTTT. The chain couples TRBV7-2 to TRBJ2-2, with D perhaps matching TRBD2 (8 bases). Trimming removed 0 bases from V and 16 bases from J, with 21 bases in between. The germline gives CDR1 SGHTA, CDR2 FQGNSA. The CDR3 has 15 residues.

The genes are TRBV11-3 and TRBJ2-1; weak D call: TRBD1 (5 bases). The CDR3 is 13 residues long. Trimming took 5 bases from V and 8 from J, leaving 13 bases between them. Per the germline V gene, CDR1 is SGHNT and CDR2 is YENEEA. CDR3 protein: CASSEDLTDEQFF. DNA for the CDR3: TGTGCCAGCAGCGAAGATCTGACAGATGAGCAGTTCTTC.

This clonotype was counted once. A read error may produce the germline difference seen at one junction end. The chain carries TRBV7-2 and TRBJ2-3; 11 nucleotides agree with TRBD2. The CDR3 is 14 amino acids. The germline V gene encodes CDR1 SGHTA and CDR2 FQGNSA. CDR3 nucleotide sequence: TGTGCCAGCAGCTTAGCAGGGACTAGCGGAGATACGCAGTTT. Amino acids: CASSLAGTSGDTQF. Supplemented by reference TRBV7-2 and TRBJ2-3, the full variable domain reads GAGVSQSPSNKVTEKGKDVELRCDPISGHTALYWYRQSLGQGLEFLIYFQGNSAPDKSGLPSDRFSAERTGGSVSTLTIQRTQQEDSAVYLCASSLAGTSGDTQFGPGTRLTVL.

Remarks on this clonotype: This CDR3 fails to terminate in the conserved phenylalanine or tryptophan, so it likely reflects a read error. It is unclear where the CDR3 begins or ends on the DNA, so no DNA is shown, and the CDR3 is as TCRdb lists it. The chain employs TRBV7-8 and TRBJ2-7; TRBD2, as called in the table, went unchecked against the DNA. Both ends counted, the CDR3 spans 11 residues. Per germline, CDR1 SGHVS and CDR2 FQNEAQ. The CDR3 spells CASSLTGGPDI.

The V and J genes are TRBV3-1 and TRBJ2-1; tentatively, D is TRBD2 (5 bases). The V end was cut by 4 bases, the J end by 7 bases, with 14 bases between. The V gene's germline CDR1 is LGHDT and CDR2 YNNKEL (reference sequence). This CDR3 comprises 14 residues. As DNA, the CDR3 is TGTGCCAGCAGCCCCGGCGAGGGTGGGAATGAGCAGTTCTTC. Translation gives CASSPGEGGNEQFF.

This clonotype appeared once. J is TRBJ1-2 and V is TRBV5-6; D is unclear. Trimming pared 0 bases from V and 4 bases from J, leaving 7 bases between. This CDR3 has 13 residues. Germline V gene lookup returns CDR1 SGHDT and CDR2 YYEEEE. CDR3 in DNA: TGTGCCAGCAGCTTGGAGAGGGCCTATGGCTACACCTTC. Its translation: CASSLERAYGYTF.

V is TRBV9 and J is TRBJ2-1; TRBD2 aligns across 11 bases. V trimming: 4 bases; J trimming: 11 bases; junction bases outside the gene matches: 14. CDR3 length: 16 residues. CDR1 is SGDLS and CDR2 is YYNGEE in the germline V gene. CDR3 bases: TGTGCCAGCAGCTCCGGGACTAGCGGAATAGATACGCAGCAGTTCTTC. Encoded protein: CASSSGTSGIDTQQFF.

This clonotype appeared a few times. V gene TRBV7-8 combines with J gene TRBJ2-1; TRBD1 is a possible D gene (5 bases). This CDR3 spans 14 amino acids. The V gene lost 6 bases and the J gene lost 0 bases, with 9 bases spanning the gap. Per germline, CDR1 SGHVS and CDR2 FQNEAQ. This CDR3 reads CASRDTSSYNEQFF. The CDR3 nucleotides are TGTGCCAGCAGGGACACAAGCTCCTACAATGAGCAGTTCTTC. The variable domain in full, completed from reference TRBV7-8 and TRBJ2-1, reads GAGVSQSPRYKVAKRGQDVALRCDPISGHVSLFWYQQALGQGPEFLTYFQNEAQLDKSGLPSDRFFAERPEGSVSTLKIQRTQQEDSAVYLCASRDTSSYNEQFFGPGTRLTVL.

As concerns this clonotype: No conserved phenylalanine or tryptophan ends this CDR3, so it is likely a read error. The limits of the CDR3 on the DNA are not certain, so only TCRdb's listed CDR3 is given. This chain links TRBV7-9 with TRBJ2-7; the table gives TRBD1 as D, unverified against the DNA. The CDR3 adds up to 14 amino acids, both ends counted. Germline V gene data show CDR1 as SEHNR and CDR2 as FQNEAQ (reference sequence). This chain's CDR3 is CASNFTGSGGDDDL.

This clonotype was seen at least ten times. At one boundary the junction diverges from the germline segment, which might be a read error. J is TRBJ2-1 and V is TRBV25-1; a possible D gene is TRBD2 (5 bases). The CDR3 runs 13 residues. Germline V lookup: CDR1 MGHDK, CDR2 SYGVNS. CDR3 region: CASSESDYHEQFF. The DNA of the CDR3 is TGTGCCAGCAGTGAATCCGACTACCATGAGCAGTTCTTC.

Worth noting for this clonotype: In this CDR3 the conserved last residue, phenylalanine or tryptophan, is missing, so a read error is likely. The limits of the CDR3 on the DNA are not certain, so only TCRdb's listed CDR3 is given. V usage is TRBV2 and J usage is TRBJ2-2. The CDR3 has 16 residues if both end residues are counted. Germline V CDR1 and CDR2: SNHLY, FYNNEI. CDR3 residues: CASSEPHSNQPGQLFD.